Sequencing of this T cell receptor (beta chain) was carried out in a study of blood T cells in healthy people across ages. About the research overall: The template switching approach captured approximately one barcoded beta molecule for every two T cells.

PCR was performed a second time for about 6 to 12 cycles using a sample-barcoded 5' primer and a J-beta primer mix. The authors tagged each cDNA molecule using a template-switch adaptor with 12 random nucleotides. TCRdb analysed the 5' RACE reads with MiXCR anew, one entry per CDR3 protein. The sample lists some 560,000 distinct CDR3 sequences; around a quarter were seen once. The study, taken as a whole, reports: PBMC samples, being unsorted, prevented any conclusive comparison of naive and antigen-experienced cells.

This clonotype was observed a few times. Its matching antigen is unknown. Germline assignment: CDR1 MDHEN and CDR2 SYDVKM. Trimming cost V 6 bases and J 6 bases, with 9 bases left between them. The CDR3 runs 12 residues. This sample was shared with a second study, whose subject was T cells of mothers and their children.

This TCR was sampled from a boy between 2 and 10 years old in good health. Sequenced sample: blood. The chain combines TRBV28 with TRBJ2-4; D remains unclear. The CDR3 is CASSPGRNIQYF. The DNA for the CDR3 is TGTGCCAGCAGCCCAGGTAGAAACATTCAGTACTTC.